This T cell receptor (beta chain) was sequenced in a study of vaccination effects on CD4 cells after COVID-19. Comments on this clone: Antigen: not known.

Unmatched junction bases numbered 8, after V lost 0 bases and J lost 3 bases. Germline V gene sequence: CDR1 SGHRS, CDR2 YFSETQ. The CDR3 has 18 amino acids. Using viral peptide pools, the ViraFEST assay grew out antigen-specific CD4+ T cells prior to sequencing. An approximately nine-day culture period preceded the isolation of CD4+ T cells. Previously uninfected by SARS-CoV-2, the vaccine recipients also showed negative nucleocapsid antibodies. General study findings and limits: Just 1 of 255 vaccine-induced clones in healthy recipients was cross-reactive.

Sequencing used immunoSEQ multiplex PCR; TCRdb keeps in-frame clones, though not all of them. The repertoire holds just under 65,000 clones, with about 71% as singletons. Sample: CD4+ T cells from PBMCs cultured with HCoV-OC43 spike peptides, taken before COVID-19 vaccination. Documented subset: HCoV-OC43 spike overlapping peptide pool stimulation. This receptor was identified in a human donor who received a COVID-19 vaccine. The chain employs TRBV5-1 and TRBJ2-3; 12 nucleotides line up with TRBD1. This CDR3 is CASSLADGTGGLTDTQYF. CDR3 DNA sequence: TGCGCCAGCAGCTTGGCCGATGGGACAGGGGGCTTAACAGATACGCAGTATTTT. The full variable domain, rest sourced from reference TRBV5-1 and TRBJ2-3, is KAGVTQTPRYLIKTRGQQVTLSCSPISGHRSVSWYQQTPGQGLQFLFEYFSETQRNKGNFPGRFSGRQFSNSRSEMNVSTLELGDSALYLCASSLADGTGGLTDTQYFGPGTRLTVL.